Below are 14 T cell receptor beta chains sequenced from a single sample in a study of response to subunit inactivated influenza vaccine. TCRdb re-analysed the RT-PCR reads in MiXCR, keeping a single row per CDR3 protein. This table has a few hundred thousand distinct CDR3 sequences, about 14% appearing once. Sequencing was performed on PBMCs from blood, taken 11 to 12 days after vaccination. Every receptor here comes from a man aged 45-65 years who received an inactivated influenza vaccine.

This chain connects TRBV6-2 or TRBV6-3 to TRBJ1-1; TRBD1 is a possible D gene (6 bases). The CDR3 runs 13 residues. V was clipped by 8 bases and J by 5 bases, with 15 bases between them. Germline CDR1 MNHEY, CDR2 SVGEGT. The CDR3 coding sequence is TGTGCCAGCGGTAGGACAGATACTACTGAAGCTTTCTTT. Translated: CASGRTDTTEAFF.

This clonotype has just a few counts. V gene TRBV27 combines with J gene TRBJ2-2; weak D call: TRBD1 (6 bases). Germline values: CDR1 MNHEY, CDR2 SMNVEV (reference sequence). Deletions cut 7 bases from V and 5 bases from J, with 8 bases between. The CDR3 runs to 12 residues. The CDR3 spells CASKQGTGELFF. The CDR3 bases are TGTGCCAGCAAACAGGGAACCGGGGAGCTGTTTTTT.

The rearrangement uses TRBV4-2 and TRBJ2-1; 10 nucleotides line up with TRBD1. Germline V gives CDR1 LGHNA, CDR2 YNFKEQ. Losses at the gene ends were 1 base for V and 9 bases for J; bases not matched to a gene: 6. The CDR3 is made up of 15 amino acids. In DNA, the CDR3 is TGTGCCAGCAGCCAAGTAGGGACAGGGGCTGGTGAGCAGTTCTTC. It specifies CASSQVGTGAGEQFF.

V and J are TRBV20-1 and TRBJ1-5, with a weak D call TRBD1 (6 bases). Germline CDR1 reads DFQATT; CDR2 reads SNEGSKA (reference sequence). Trimming shortened V by 0 bases and J by 4 bases, and 7 bases separated the two germline ends. The CDR3 is 13 amino acids. CDR3 sequence (DNA): TGCAGTGCTAGAGACCAGGGGAATCAGCCCCAGCATTTT. As protein: CSARDQGNQPQHF.

The chain is built from TRBV20-1 and TRBJ2-7; the D is unclear. Germline V gives CDR1 DFQATT, CDR2 SNEGSKA (reference sequence). The CDR3 runs 13 residues. Trimming stripped 3 bases from V and 0 bases from J, with 9 bases between. CDR3 loop: CSASEGDSYEQYF. The DNA of the CDR3 is TGCAGTGCTAGTGAAGGAGACTCCTACGAGCAGTACTTC.

This clonotype was counted between two and nine times. This rearrangement joins TRBV7-8 to TRBJ2-3; the D gene is possibly TRBD1 (5 bases). This CDR3 has 15 amino acids. The V end lost 1 base, the J end lost 0 bases, and 8 bases lay between the germline ends. CDR1 SGHVS and CDR2 FQNEAQ come from the germline V gene. Here the CDR3 reads CASSLGQPSTDTQYF. CDR3 in DNA: TGTGCCAGCAGCTTAGGACAGCCTAGCACAGATACGCAGTATTTT.

This clonotype was found many times. The chain combines TRBV20-1 with TRBJ2-7, with 7 bases aligning to TRBD1. Germline CDR1 is DFQATT and CDR2 is SNEGSKA (reference sequence). J gave up 2 bases and V 6 bases, and 10 bases lay outside the gene matches. This CDR3 spans 14 amino acids. The CDR3 DNA sequence: TGCAGTGCCATACCGACCGGACAGGCCTACGAGCAGTACTTC. It yields the protein CSAIPTGQAYEQYF.

V gene TRBV10-3 combines with J gene TRBJ1-2; 9 bases align to TRBD1. The CDR3 length is 15 residues. The J segment lost 6 bases and the V segment lost 3 bases, leaving 8 bases of the junction unmatched. Germline V gene data show CDR1 as ENHRY and CDR2 as SYGVKD. The DNA for the CDR3 is TGTGCCATCAGTGATCCGGGACAGGGAGCGAATGGCTACACCTTC. Translation gives CAISDPGQGANGYTF.

This chain links TRBV6-2 or TRBV6-3 with TRBJ1-6; D gene ambiguous. This CDR3 region has 14 residues. Per germline, CDR1 MNHEY and CDR2 SVGEGT. Deletions cut 6 bases from V and 10 bases from J, with 16 bases between. The CDR3 protein is CASRLIVLQSPLHF. The CDR3 DNA is TGTGCCAGCAGACTTATCGTCTTACAGTCACCCCTCCACTTT.

This rearrangement joins TRBV12-3 or TRBV12-4 to TRBJ2-1, with 7 nucleotides matching TRBD2. CDR3 length: 14 amino acids. V lost 5 bases and J lost 1; bases outside the gene matches: 2. CDR3 region: CASSRLASYNEQFF. The DNA of the CDR3 is TGTGCCAGCAGTAGACTAGCTTCCTACAATGAGCAGTTCTTC.

In its sample, this clonotype was seen a few times. CDR3 protein: CSTRNSGTDNTEAFF. Written as DNA, the CDR3 is TGCAGCACACGGAATTCCGGGACAGATAACACTGAAGCTTTCTTT. This chain links TRBV29-1 with TRBJ1-1, with 7 bases fitting TRBD1. After removal of 8 bases from V and 2 bases from J, the junction contained 14 bases not matched to a gene. This CDR3 is built from 15 residues. Germline V gene data show CDR1 as SQVTM and CDR2 as ANQGSEA.

This clonotype was counted a few times. The CDR3 nucleotides are TGTGCCAGCACCGGGACAGGGAGGTCGGATACGCAGTATTTT. Translation: CASTGTGRSDTQYF. The chain joins TRBV25-1 to TRBJ2-3, with 9 bases aligning to TRBD1. The germline V gene encodes CDR1 MGHDK and CDR2 SYGVNS. This CDR3 is built from 14 residues. V shed 7 bases and J 6 bases; nucleotides not matched to a gene: 8.

The CDR3, as DNA: TGTGCCAGCAGCCAAGATCAGGGGGTAGCCAAAAACATTCAGTACTTC. As protein: CASSQDQGVAKNIQYF. The chain couples TRBV4-2 to TRBJ2-4; TRBD1 agrees at 7 bases. The CDR3 is made up of 16 amino acids. The germline V gene has CDR1 LGHNA and CDR2 YNFKEQ. The J segment lost 0 bases and the V segment lost 0 bases, leaving 2 bases of the junction unmatched.

V gene TRBV4-3 combines with J gene TRBJ2-7; perhaps TRBD2 as D (5 bases). The V and J ends lost 1 base and 6 bases respectively, with 13 bases between them. This CDR3 is 14 amino acids long. Germline lookup yields CDR1 LGHNA and CDR2 YSLEER. CDR3 in DNA: TGCGCCAGCAGCCAAGGGAGGACTTTACGCGAGCAGTACTTC. Protein sequence: CASSQGRTLREQYF.